These T cell receptor beta chains were read from a single sample in a study of T cell repertoires in cytomegalovirus infection. No antigens are known for them. From the reads, TCRdb called clonotypes with MiXCR, one entry per CDR3 protein. The data contain about 920,000 distinct CDR3 sequences, around 32% of them singletons. Sequencing was performed on cultured CD8+ T cells from PBMCs, taken from culture after CMV antigen stimulation. These TCRs come from a human donor in good health (CMV status not recorded). Some clones in this sample may be carry-over from other donors' samples. Each CDR3 is given with its conserved first and last residue. D genes are given only for firm matches. The size field is filled for only some rows; it gives once, few, many or a size class.

many	TRBV7-2	TRBJ2-3	NA	CASSPWTARDTQYF	TGTGCCAGCAGCCCTTGGACGGCAAGGGATACGCAGTATTTT
many	TRBV7-9	TRBJ2-3	TRBD2	CASSPGLAGEDTQYF	TGTGCCAGCAGCCCCGGACTAGCGGGGGAAGATACGCAGTATTTT
NA	TRBV6-2/TRBV6-3	TRBJ2-1	NA	CASSYTVDKVF	TGTGCCAGCAGTTATACAGTCGACAAGGTCTTC
NA	TRBV5-4	TRBJ1-1	TRBD1	CASSTGTGFSNTEAFF	TGTGCCAGCAGCACAGGGACAGGTTTTTCCAACACTGAAGCTTTCTTT
few	TRBV7-2	TRBJ2-7	TRBD2	CASSLHGEGGFTYEQYF	TGTGCCAGCAGCCTCCATGGGGAGGGAGGCTTCACCTACGAGCAGTACTTC
many	TRBV5-6	TRBJ1-2	NA	CASSLEASRNGYTF	TGTGCCAGCAGCTTGGAGGCCAGTAGAAATGGCTACACCTTC
NA	TRBV15	TRBJ2-3	NA	CATSRLSTDTQYF	TGTGCCACCAGCAGATTGAGCACAGATACGCAGTATTTT
many	TRBV27	TRBJ1-6	TRBD1	CASSYGQGGSPLHF	TGTGCCAGCAGTTACGGACAGGGTGGTTCACCCCTCCACTTT
NA	TRBV2	TRBJ1-5	NA	CASTIAPKSNQPQHF	TGTGCCAGCACCATAGCTCCAAAAAGCAATCAGCCCCAGCATTTT
NA	TRBV10-3	TRBJ2-2	NA	CAIQASTGELFF	TGTGCCATCCAAGCGTCTACCGGGGAGCTGTTTTTT
few	TRBV5-4	TRBJ2-3	TRBD1	CASSLEYAGGDEGGTDTQYF	TGTGCCAGCAGCTTGGAGTATGCAGGGGGCGATGAAGGCGGAACAGATACGCAGTATTTT
NA	TRBV29-1	TRBJ2-7	TRBD1	CSVEKGTVPSEQYF	TGCAGCGTTGAAAAGGGGACAGTCCCTAGTGAGCAGTACTTC
NA	TRBV7-8	TRBJ1-6	NA	CASSLGVPGSPLHF	TGTGCCAGCAGCTTAGGGGTTCCCGGCTCACCCCTCCACTTT
NA	TRBV5-4	TRBJ2-2	NA	CASRQVTTGGELFF	TGTGCCAGCAGACAAGTAACCACTGGCGGGGAGCTGTTTTTT
few	TRBV5-1	TRBJ1-1	NA	CASSLNLLWMNTEAFF	TGCGCCAGCAGCTTAAACTTGCTGTGGATGAACACTGAAGCTTTCTTT
few	TRBV7-6	TRBJ2-3	TRBD1	CASSFTGASTDTQYF	TGTGCCAGCAGCTTCACAGGGGCTAGCACAGATACGCAGTATTTT
few	TRBV27	TRBJ1-2	TRBD1	CASRQGLFYGYTF	TGTGCCAGCCGACAGGGTTTATTCTATGGCTACACCTTC
few	TRBV24-1	TRBJ1-2	NA	CATSETGALDYGYTF	TGTGCCACCAGTGAAACAGGCGCTCTGGATTATGGCTACACCTTC
many	TRBV7-3	TRBJ2-2	TRBD2	CASRRTSGINTGELFF	TGTGCCAGCAGGAGGACTAGCGGAATCAACACCGGGGAGCTGTTTTTT
few	TRBV6-5	TRBJ1-3	NA	CASSYSGQFSGNTIYF	TGTGCCAGCAGTTACTCGGGGCAGTTCTCTGGAAACACCATATATTTT
NA	TRBV11-2	TRBJ1-1	TRBD1	CASSFWQGVRNSNTEAFF	TGTGCCAGCAGCTTTTGGCAGGGGGTGAGGAATTCGAACACTGAAGCTTTCTTT
NA	TRBV4-1	TRBJ1-2	NA	CASSQDMTESYYGYTF	TGCGCCAGCAGCCAAGATATGACAGAAAGCTACTATGGCTACACCTTC
few	TRBV27	TRBJ2-1	NA	CASSRGGGDNEQFF	TGTGCCAGCAGCCGAGGAGGAGGCGACAATGAGCAGTTCTTC
NA	TRBV19	TRBJ1-5	NA	CASSDSHDQPQHF	TGTGCCAGTAGCGACAGTCATGATCAGCCCCAGCATTTT
few	TRBV19	TRBJ2-4	NA	CASSINVVGRKNIQYF	TGTGCCAGTAGTATTAATGTGGTTGGACGCAAAAACATTCAGTACTTC
NA	TRBV7-6	TRBJ1-1	NA	CASSSPVGEGTEAFF	TGTGCCAGCAGCTCACCGGTCGGGGAGGGTACTGAAGCTTTCTTT
few	TRBV27	TRBJ2-5	NA	CASSLVRGPGETQYF	TGTGCCAGCAGTTTAGTTCGGGGGCCCGGAGAGACCCAGTACTTC
many	TRBV7-6	TRBJ2-2	TRBD1	CASSPPGQGNTGELFF	TGTGCCAGCAGCCCTCCGGGACAGGGGAACACCGGGGAGCTGTTTTTT
NA	TRBV7-2	TRBJ1-5	NA	CASTQGFQPQHF	TGTGCCAGCACTCAGGGGTTCCAGCCCCAGCATTTT
few	TRBV7-9	TRBJ1-1	TRBD1	CATGDSDTEAFF	TGTGCCACCGGGGACAGTGACACTGAAGCTTTCTTT
many	TRBV7-2	TRBJ2-6	NA	CASSSPGANVLTF	TGTGCCAGCAGCTCGCCGGGAGCCAACGTCCTGACTTTC
NA	TRBV27	TRBJ1-2	TRBD1	CASRRDRGHYGYTF	TGTGCCAGCAGACGGGACAGGGGACACTATGGCTACACCTTC
NA	TRBV7-8	TRBJ2-3	NA	CASSLLPGPSSYF	TGTGCCAGCAGCTTACTACCCGGGCCGTCCTCATATTTT
NA	TRBV12-3/TRBV12-4	TRBJ1-2	NA	CASNDMSYGYTF	TGTGCCAGCAATGATATGAGCTATGGCTACACCTTC
once	TRBV2	TRBJ2-3	TRBD2	CASRRGLAGGHTDTQYF	TGTGCCAGCAGGAGAGGACTAGCGGGGGGGCACACAGATACGCAGTATTTT
NA	TRBV7-9	TRBJ1-2	NA	CASSLGPGDDTF	TGTGCCAGCAGCTTAGGCCCCGGAGATGACACCTTC
few	TRBV18	TRBJ1-1	TRBD1	CASSPRYPGTGGVNTEAFF	TGTGCCAGCTCACCACGGTACCCCGGGACAGGGGGAGTGAACACTGAAGCTTTCTTT